This T cell receptor (beta chain) was obtained from a study of blood T cell repertoires in COVID-19. The wider study: From T cells, B-cell-depleted T cells, or PBMCs came the material, which was cDNA or gDNA.

Trimming removed 1 base from V and 4 bases from J, with 12 bases in between. CDR3 length: 14 residues. CDR1 SGHDT and CDR2 YYEEEE come from the germline V gene. Authors' analysis steps: Cell counts per sample came from amplifying reference gene primers. Sequenced by immunoSEQ multiplex PCR; TCRdb stores in-frame clones only, minus some. D and trimming were read from the DNA, whereas the V and J calls and clone size are those reported in that table. The sample carries approximately 250,000 clones, roughly 85% recorded once. The sample consisted of PBMCs or T cells enriched from blood (not recorded which). The chain has TRBV5-6 and TRBJ2-7; weak D call: TRBD1 (6 bases). This clonotype originated in a woman aged 50 to 60 with acute COVID-19. As DNA, the CDR3 is TGTGCCAGCAGCTTGTTGGGACATCAATACGAGCAGTACTTC. Amino acids: CASSLLGHQYEQYF.